Listed here are 20 T cell receptor beta chains from one sample, sequenced in a study of T cell responses to AZD1222 COVID-19 vaccine. Profiling relied on immunoSEQ multiplex PCR, and the TCRdb table lists in-frame clones only, not all of them. The sample holds about 110,000 clones, 70% to 90% seen once. Sequencing used peripheral blood, obtained on day 0 of AZD1222 vaccination. The origin of the receptors is an adult in good health.

About this clone: The conserved final phenylalanine or tryptophan is absent from the CDR3, which likely points to a read error. No DNA is shown, since the ends of the CDR3 on it are uncertain; the CDR3 is the one TCRdb lists. This chain uses TRBV13 with TRBJ2-7; TRBD2 reflects the table's D call only, with no check against the DNA. Termini included, the CDR3 measures 13 amino acids. From germline, CDR1 is PRHDT and CDR2 FYEKMQ (reference sequence). CDR3 amino acids: CASSLRIEGRSLL.

The chain recombines TRBV10-3 with TRBJ1-5, with 7 positions matching TRBD1. The CDR3 runs to 15 residues. V shed 10 bases, J shed 3 bases, and the junction held 12 bases outside the gene matches. Germline V gene sequence: CDR1 ENHRY, CDR2 SYGVKD. The DNA of the CDR3 is TGTGCCACCCAATCGTCTACAGGGGTCAATCAGCCCCAGCATTTT. The encoded protein is CATQSSTGVNQPQHF.

The chain is built from TRBV9 and TRBJ2-5; D call uncertain. Trimming pared 3 bases from V and 2 bases from J, leaving 17 bases between. Germline V gene sequence: CDR1 SGDLS, CDR2 YYNGEE. There are 16 residues in the CDR3. In DNA, the CDR3 is TGTGCCAGCAGCGCACACCTAGACGGAATACAAGAGACCCAGTACTTC. It encodes CASSAHLDGIQETQYF.

The CDR3 coding sequence is TGCAGTGCTTTGGACGTGAATGGCTACACCTTC. This translates into CSALDVNGYTF. The V call is TRBV20-1, the J call TRBJ1-2; D call uncertain. The germline V gene encodes CDR1 DFQATT and CDR2 SNEGSKA (reference sequence). The CDR3 covers 11 residues. Trimming took 5 bases from V and 6 from J, leaving 10 bases between them.

The chain employs TRBV27 and TRBJ1-2; 8 bases map to TRBD1. This CDR3 comprises 15 residues. Per germline, CDR1 MNHEY and CDR2 SMNVEV (reference sequence). J was trimmed by 1 base and V by 5 bases; bases with no gene match: 6. The chain's CDR3 is CASSPRTGLNYGYTF. The DNA of the CDR3 is TGTGCCAGCAGTCCCAGGACAGGGCTTAACTATGGCTACACCTTC.

This chain links TRBV28 with TRBJ1-6; tentative D call: TRBD1 (5 bases). V lost 2 bases and J lost 1, with 6 bases in between. Germline values: CDR1 MDHEN, CDR2 SYDVKM. The CDR3 totals 15 residues. The CDR3 sequence: CASSLGGSYNSPLHF. The CDR3 DNA reads TGTGCCAGCAGTTTAGGGGGTTCCTATAATTCACCCCTCCACTTT.

The chain joins TRBV15 to TRBJ1-5; the D is unclear. Germline CDR1 reads LNHNV; CDR2 reads YYDKDF (reference sequence). The CDR3 runs 15 residues. Trimming removed 0 bases at V and 7 bases at J, with 13 bases between. The CDR3 DNA is TGTGCCACCAGCAGAGATCGACTCCTCGGCCAGCCCCAGCATTTT. Its translation: CATSRDRLLGQPQHF.

The table lists this clone with a few counts. The chain uses TRBV2 and TRBJ2-5, with D unclear. CDR1 and CDR2 from the germline V gene are SNHLY and FYNNEI. This CDR3 has 18 amino acids. The germline V and J ends were trimmed by 1 base and 2 bases, with 20 bases remaining between them. In DNA, the CDR3 is TGTGCCAGCAGTGAAGGGTTCCGGCCCGACGGGTCACAAGAGACCCAGTACTTC. As protein: CASSEGFRPDGSQETQYF.

V gene TRBV5-4 combines with J gene TRBJ1-2; D is unresolved. Trimming took off 0 bases at V and 5 bases at J, with 14 bases between the two ends. The germline CDR1 and CDR2 sequences are SGHNT and YYREEE (reference sequence). The CDR3 covers 15 residues. The CDR3 loop reads CASSLGAETSYGYTF. CDR3 DNA sequence: TGTGCCAGCAGCTTGGGGGCTGAAACGTCATATGGCTACACCTTC.

V and J are TRBV7-2 and TRBJ2-4; 9 positions match TRBD1. The J segment lost 8 bases and the V segment lost 5 bases, leaving 7 bases of the junction unmatched. The CDR3 has 14 amino acids. Germline V lookup: CDR1 SGHTA, CDR2 FQGNSA. DNA for the CDR3: TGTGCCAGCAGCCTACAGGGGGCATCGGACATTCAGTACTTC. Translated, it gives CASSLQGASDIQYF.

V gene TRBV5-6 combines with J gene TRBJ2-7; no definite D call. Trimming stripped 0 bases from V and 6 bases from J, with 4 bases between. The V gene's germline CDR1 is SGHDT and CDR2 YYEEEE. This CDR3 has 11 amino acids. Here the CDR3 DNA reads TGTGCCAGCAGCTTGGCCCGCGAGCAGTACTTC. Translating gives CASSLAREQYF. The whole variable domain, filled in from reference TRBV5-6 and TRBJ2-7, reads DAGVTQSPTHLIKTRGQQVTLRCSPKSGHDTVSWYQQALGQGPQFIFQYYEEEERQRGNFPDRFSGHQFPNYSSELNVNALLLGDSALYLCASSLAREQYFGPGTRLTVT.

The chain couples TRBV3-1 (or the pseudogene TRBV3-2) to TRBJ2-3; TRBD1 matches at 8 bases. The CDR3 contains 17 residues. J gave up 4 bases and V 3 bases, and 12 bases lay outside the gene matches. The germline V gene encodes CDR1 LGHDT and CDR2 YNNKEL (reference sequence). The chain's CDR3 is CASSHYRGWTAADTQYF. In nucleotides, the CDR3 is TGTGCCAGCAGCCACTACAGGGGGTGGACCGCGGCAGATACGCAGTATTTT.

This clone has just one count. The rearrangement links TRBV6-2 or TRBV6-3 to TRBJ1-5; D remains unclear. The V and J ends lost 2 bases and 10 bases respectively, with 12 bases between them. This CDR3 spans 13 amino acids. Germline CDR1 and CDR2: MNHEY and SVGEGT. In DNA, the CDR3 is TGTGCCAGCAGTTACCTCCAAATTCCCCCCCAGCATTTT. Residues: CASSYLQIPPQHF.

The chain carries TRBV6-4 and TRBJ1-1, with 9 nucleotides matching TRBD1. Trimming removed 6 bases from V and 1 base from J; junction bases left unmatched: 6. Germline CDR1 and CDR2: MRHNA and SNTAGT. CDR3 size: 15 residues. The CDR3 here is CASRPGQGTNTEAFF. CDR3 DNA: TGTGCCAGCAGGCCGGGACAGGGAACGAACACTGAAGCTTTCTTT.

The V call is TRBV6-5, the J call TRBJ2-7; a weak D match, TRBD2 (6 bases). The CDR3 sequence is 11 residues long. Germline V gene lookup returns CDR1 MNHEY and CDR2 SVGAGI. V lost 8 bases and J 7 bases, leaving 12 bases between the germline ends. The CDR3 protein is CASGGMGEQYF. The DNA for the CDR3 is TGTGCCAGCGGAGGGATGGGGGAGCAGTACTTC.

The chain links TRBV4-1 to TRBJ1-1, with 7 bases identical to TRBD1. Germline CDR1 reads MGHRA; CDR2 reads YSYEKL. Trimming took 5 bases from V and 1 from J; bases not matched to a gene: 4. The CDR3 runs to 14 residues. Here the CDR3 reads CASSYRGPNTEAFF. The CDR3, as DNA: TGCGCCAGCAGCTACAGGGGACCGAACACTGAAGCTTTCTTT.

This chain uses TRBV28 with TRBJ2-1; D gene uncertain. There are 16 residues in the CDR3. Germline CDR1 MDHEN, CDR2 SYDVKM. V lost 10 bases and J 0 bases, leaving 19 bases between the germline ends. The CDR3 sequence: CATHTHQASSYNEQFF. The DNA for the CDR3 is TGTGCCACCCACACCCACCAGGCGAGCTCCTACAATGAGCAGTTCTTC.

The chain employs TRBV5-4 and TRBJ2-3, with D unclear. CDR1 is SGHNT and CDR2 is YYREEE in the germline V gene (reference sequence). Trimming cost V 0 bases and J 4 bases, with 9 bases left between them. The CDR3 contains 14 residues. The CDR3 nucleotides read TGTGCCAGCAGCTTGGAGGCTAGGGCAGATACGCAGTATTTT. It yields the protein CASSLEARADTQYF.

The genes are TRBV29-1 and TRBJ1-1, with D maybe TRBD1 (6 bases). CDR1 is SQVTM, CDR2 ANQGSEA, per germline. This CDR3 is 13 amino acids long. The germline V and J ends were trimmed by 6 bases and 1 base, with 12 bases remaining between them. CDR3 residues: CSVRQVSNTEAFF. CDR3 sequence (DNA): TGCAGCGTCCGACAGGTTTCGAACACTGAAGCTTTCTTT. The complete variable domain, with remaining parts taken from reference TRBV29-1 and TRBJ1-1, reads SAVISQKPSRDICQRGTSLTIQCQVDSQVTMMFWYRQQPGQSLTLIATANQGSEATYESGFVIDKFPISRPNLTFSTLTVSNMSPEDSSIYLCSVRQVSNTEAFFGQGTRLTVV.

The chain links TRBV28 to TRBJ2-7; D might be TRBD2 (6 bases). This CDR3 comprises 15 residues. The germline CDR1 and CDR2 sequences are MDHEN and SYDVKM. Trimming cost V 8 bases and J 4 bases, with 21 bases left between them. CDR3 sequence: CASSVSVWGVYEQYF. CDR3 sequence (DNA): TGTGCCAGCTCAGTTTCTGTCTGGGGGGTTTACGAGCAGTACTTC.